What follows are 6 T cell receptor beta chains derived from one specimen sequenced in a study of siplizumab effects on memory and regulatory T cells. The table came from immunoSEQ multiplex PCR; TCRdb's copy has only in-frame clones and leaves some out. Among 87,000 or so clones listed, around 90% were seen once. The sample comprised CD4+ T cells sorted from blood. The receptors were sampled from a human donor in good health.

The J gene is TRBJ2-1, the V gene TRBV5-4; possible D gene TRBD2, 5 bases. Germline CDR1 and CDR2: SGHNT and YYREEE (reference sequence). V lost 1 base, J lost 1 base, and 9 bases lay in between. The CDR3 is 15 amino acids. The CDR3 DNA is TGTGCCAGCAGCTTGAAACGGGGTTCCTACAATGAGCAGTTCTTC. It encodes CASSLKRGSYNEQFF.

This sequence joins TRBV5-6 and TRBJ2-5; D gene uncertain. This CDR3 region has 15 residues. Germline V gives CDR1 SGHDT, CDR2 YYEEEE. Trimming left V 7 bases short and J 7 bases short, with 23 bases between. CDR3 sequence reads: CASQPRILGLGTQYF. The CDR3 nucleotides are TGTGCCAGCCAGCCACGAATACTGGGATTGGGGACCCAGTACTTC.

This clone was seen just once. The chain has TRBV28 and TRBJ2-7, with 7 bases fitting TRBD2. The CDR3 is 13 amino acids. Germline V lookup: CDR1 MDHEN, CDR2 SYDVKM. V gave up 5 bases and J gave up 4 bases; unmatched junction bases: 5. DNA of the CDR3: TGTGCCAGCAGTGATCTAGCGGCTTACGAGCAGTACTTC. Its protein is CASSDLAAYEQYF. Filled out from reference TRBV28 and TRBJ2-7, the complete variable domain reads DVKVTQSSRYLVKRTGEKVFLECVQDMDHENMFWYRQDPGLGLRLIYFSYDVKMKEKGDIPEGYSVSREKKERFSLILESASTNQTSMYLCASSDLAAYEQYFGPGTRLTVT.

CDR3 bases: TGTGCCAGCAGCCGGGGCATAACAGGGGCCCTTAACAATGAGCAGTTCTTC. It translates to CASSRGITGALNNEQFF. The rearrangement links TRBV9 to TRBJ2-1, with 7 bases matching TRBD1. The CDR3 loop spans 17 amino acids. The J segment lost 5 bases and the V segment lost 4 bases, leaving 15 bases of the junction unmatched. Per the germline V gene, CDR1 is SGDLS and CDR2 is YYNGEE.

The rearrangement links TRBV30 to TRBJ2-6, with D hard to call. Trimming took 6 bases from V and 4 from J, leaving 16 bases between them. The length of the CDR3 is 15 residues. The germline gives CDR1 GTSNPN, CDR2 SVGIG (reference sequence). The CDR3 spells CACRNRASGANVLTF. The CDR3 DNA sequence: TGTGCCTGCCGAAATCGGGCTTCCGGGGCCAACGTCCTGACTTTC. The variable domain in full, completed from reference TRBV30 and TRBJ2-6, reads SQTIHQWPATLVQPVGSPLSLECTVEGTSNPNLYWYRQAAGRGLQLLFYSVGIGQISSEVPQNLSASRPQDRQFILSSKKLLLSDSGFYLCACRNRASGANVLTFGAGSRLTVL.

This clone was seen more than once but under ten times. The chain carries TRBV4-3 and TRBJ1-5; possibly TRBD1 for D (6 bases). In germline, CDR1 is LGHNA, CDR2 YSLEER. The CDR3 runs 13 residues. V shed 4 bases and J shed 8 bases, with 12 bases lying between them. DNA for the CDR3: TGCGCCAGCAGCCGACAGGCCGGTGAGCCCCAGCATTTT. This gives the protein CASSRQAGEPQHF.